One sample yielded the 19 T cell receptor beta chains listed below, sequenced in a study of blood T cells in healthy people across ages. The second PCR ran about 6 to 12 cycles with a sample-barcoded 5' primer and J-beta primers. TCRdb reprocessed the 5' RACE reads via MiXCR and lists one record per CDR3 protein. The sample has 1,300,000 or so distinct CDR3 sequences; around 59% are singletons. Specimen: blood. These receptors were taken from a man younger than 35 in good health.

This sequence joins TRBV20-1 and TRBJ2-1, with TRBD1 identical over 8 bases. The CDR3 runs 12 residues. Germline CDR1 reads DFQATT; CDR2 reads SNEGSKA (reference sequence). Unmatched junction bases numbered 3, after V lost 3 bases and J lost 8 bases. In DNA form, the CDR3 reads TGCAGTGCTAGCCCAGGGGGCTATGAGCAGTTCTTC. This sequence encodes CSASPGGYEQFF.

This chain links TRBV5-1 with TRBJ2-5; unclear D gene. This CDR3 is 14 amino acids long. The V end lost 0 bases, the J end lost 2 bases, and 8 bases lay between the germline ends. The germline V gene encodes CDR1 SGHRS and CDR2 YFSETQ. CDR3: CASSLEVRQETQYF. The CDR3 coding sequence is TGCGCCAGCAGCTTGGAGGTCAGACAAGAGACCCAGTACTTC.

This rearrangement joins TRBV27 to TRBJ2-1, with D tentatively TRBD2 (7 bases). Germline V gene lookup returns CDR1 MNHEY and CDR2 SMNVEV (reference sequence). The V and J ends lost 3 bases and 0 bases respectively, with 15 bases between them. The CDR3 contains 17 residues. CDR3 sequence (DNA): TGTGCCAGCAGTTTCGGGGGCGGGGGAAACTCCTACAATGAGCAGTTCTTC. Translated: CASSFGGGGNSYNEQFF.

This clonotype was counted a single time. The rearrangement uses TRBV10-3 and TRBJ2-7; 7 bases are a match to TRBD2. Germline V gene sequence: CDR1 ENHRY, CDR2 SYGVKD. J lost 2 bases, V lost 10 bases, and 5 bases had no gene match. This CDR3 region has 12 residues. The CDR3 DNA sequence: TGTGCCAGCGGGAGCCGGACCTACGAGCAGTACTTC. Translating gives CASGSRTYEQYF.

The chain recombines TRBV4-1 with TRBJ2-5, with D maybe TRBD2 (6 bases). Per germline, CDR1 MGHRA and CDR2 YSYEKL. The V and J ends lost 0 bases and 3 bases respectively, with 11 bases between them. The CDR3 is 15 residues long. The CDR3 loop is CASSQDPGLKETQYF. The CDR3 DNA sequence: TGCGCCAGCAGCCAAGATCCGGGACTTAAAGAGACCCAGTACTTC.

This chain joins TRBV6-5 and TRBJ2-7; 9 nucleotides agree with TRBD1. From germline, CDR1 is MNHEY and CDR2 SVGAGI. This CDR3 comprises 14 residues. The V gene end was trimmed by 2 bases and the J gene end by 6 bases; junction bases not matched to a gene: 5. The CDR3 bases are TGTGCCAGCAGTTACCTGGGACAGGGAGGCGAGCAGTACTTC. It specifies CASSYLGQGGEQYF.

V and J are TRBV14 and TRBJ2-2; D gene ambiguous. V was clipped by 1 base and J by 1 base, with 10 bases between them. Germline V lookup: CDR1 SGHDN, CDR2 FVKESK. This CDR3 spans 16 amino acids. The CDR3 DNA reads TGTGCCAGCAGCCAAGGTCGGCCGGTGAACACCGGGGAGCTGTTTTTT. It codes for CASSQGRPVNTGELFF.

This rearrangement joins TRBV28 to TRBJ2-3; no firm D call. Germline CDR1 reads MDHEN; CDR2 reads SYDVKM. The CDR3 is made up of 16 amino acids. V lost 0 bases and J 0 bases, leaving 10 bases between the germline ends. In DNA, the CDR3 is TGTGCCAGCAGTTTATGGAGTAGAACTAGCACAGATACGCAGTATTTT. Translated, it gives CASSLWSRTSTDTQYF.

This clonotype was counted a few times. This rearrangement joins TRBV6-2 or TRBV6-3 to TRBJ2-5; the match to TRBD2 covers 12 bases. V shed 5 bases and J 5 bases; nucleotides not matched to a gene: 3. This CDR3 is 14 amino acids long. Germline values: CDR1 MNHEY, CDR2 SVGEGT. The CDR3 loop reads CASSQLAGGETQYF. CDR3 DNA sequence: TGTGCCAGCAGTCAACTAGCGGGGGGTGAGACCCAGTACTTC.

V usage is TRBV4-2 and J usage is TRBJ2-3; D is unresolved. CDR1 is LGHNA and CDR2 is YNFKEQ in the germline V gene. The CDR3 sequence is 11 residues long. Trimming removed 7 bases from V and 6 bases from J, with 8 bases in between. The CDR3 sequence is CASTDGDTQYF. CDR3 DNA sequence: TGTGCCAGCACTGACGGGGATACGCAGTATTTT.

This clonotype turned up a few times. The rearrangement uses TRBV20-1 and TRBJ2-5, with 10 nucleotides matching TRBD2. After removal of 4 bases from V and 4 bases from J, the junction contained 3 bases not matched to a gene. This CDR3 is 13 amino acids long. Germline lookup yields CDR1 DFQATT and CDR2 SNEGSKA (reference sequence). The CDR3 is CSAIPSGRETQYF. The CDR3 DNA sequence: TGCAGTGCTATTCCTAGCGGGAGAGAGACCCAGTACTTC.

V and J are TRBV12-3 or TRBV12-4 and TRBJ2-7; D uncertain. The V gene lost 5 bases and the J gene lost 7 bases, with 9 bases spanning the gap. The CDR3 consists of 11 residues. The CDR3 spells CASSGLREQYF. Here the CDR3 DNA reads TGTGCCAGCAGTGGCTTAAGGGAGCAGTACTTC.

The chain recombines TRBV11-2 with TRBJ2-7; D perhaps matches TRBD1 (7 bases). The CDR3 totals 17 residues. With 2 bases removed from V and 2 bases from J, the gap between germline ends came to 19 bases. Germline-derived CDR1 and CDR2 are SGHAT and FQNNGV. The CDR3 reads CASSLMAGGISTYEQYF. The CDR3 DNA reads TGTGCCAGCAGCTTAATGGCAGGGGGGATCAGTACCTACGAGCAGTACTTC.

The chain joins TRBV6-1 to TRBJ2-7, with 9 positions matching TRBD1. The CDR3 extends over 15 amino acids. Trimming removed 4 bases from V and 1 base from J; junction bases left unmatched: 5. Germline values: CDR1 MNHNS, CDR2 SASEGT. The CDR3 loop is CASSGPGQGSYEQYF. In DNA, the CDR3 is TGTGCCAGCAGTGGTCCGGGACAGGGATCCTACGAGCAGTACTTC.

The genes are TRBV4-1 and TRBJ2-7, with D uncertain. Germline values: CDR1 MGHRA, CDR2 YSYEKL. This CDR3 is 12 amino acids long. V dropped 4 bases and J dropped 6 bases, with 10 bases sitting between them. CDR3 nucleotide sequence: TGCGCCAGCAGCCCATGTCTGAGCGAGCAGTACTTC. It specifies CASSPCLSEQYF.

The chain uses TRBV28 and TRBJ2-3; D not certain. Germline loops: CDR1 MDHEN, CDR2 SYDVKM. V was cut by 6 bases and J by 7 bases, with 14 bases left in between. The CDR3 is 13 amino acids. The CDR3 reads CASSPSGPNTQYF. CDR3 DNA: TGTGCCAGCAGCCCCTCCGGACCCAATACGCAGTATTTT. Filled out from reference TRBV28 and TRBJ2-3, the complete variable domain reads DVKVTQSSRYLVKRTGEKVFLECVQDMDHENMFWYRQDPGLGLRLIYFSYDVKMKEKGDIPEGYSVSREKKERFSLILESASTNQTSMYLCASSPSGPNTQYFGPGTRLTVL.

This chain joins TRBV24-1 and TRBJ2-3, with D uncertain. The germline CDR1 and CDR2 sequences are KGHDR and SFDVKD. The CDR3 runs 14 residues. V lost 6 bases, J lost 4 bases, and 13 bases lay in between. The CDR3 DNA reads TGTGCCACCAGTCCTGCTGCAGCCCCAGATACGCAGTATTTT. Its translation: CATSPAAAPDTQYF.

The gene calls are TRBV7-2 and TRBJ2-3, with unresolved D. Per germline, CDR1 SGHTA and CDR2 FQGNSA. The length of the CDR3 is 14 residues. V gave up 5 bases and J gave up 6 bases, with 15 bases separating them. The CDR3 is CASSDLVVTDTQYF. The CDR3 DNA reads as TGTGCCAGCAGCGACCTCGTGGTAACGGATACGCAGTATTTT.

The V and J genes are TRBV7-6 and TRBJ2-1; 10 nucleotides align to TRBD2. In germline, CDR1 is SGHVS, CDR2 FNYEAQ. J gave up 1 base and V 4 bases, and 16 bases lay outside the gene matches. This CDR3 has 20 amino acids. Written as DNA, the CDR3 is TGTGCCAGCAGCTCACCCGGGGGAGCGGGGGGGCCTATGTCCTACAATGAGCAGTTCTTC. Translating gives CASSSPGGAGGPMSYNEQFF.